This T cell receptor beta chain was retrieved from a study of blood T cells in healthy people across ages (dated by TCRdb to the mid-2010s). With regard to the full study: In model experiments, roughly one uniquely barcoded TCR beta cDNA molecule per two T cells was captured by template switching. Age-related changes in TCR beta repertoire diversity were measured in the study by deep sequencing normalized with unique cDNA molecular identifiers. To avoid experimental bias, donors of different ages were spread randomly across the sequencing lanes. Four age groups were formed from the donors: young (average approximately 17 years), middle-aged (approximately 39), aged (roughly 59) and long-lived (roughly 88). The study analyzed two additional independent replicas of 1 million unique cDNA reads from the same blood draw for two donors, one aged 18 to 30 and one aged 80 or older. Paper-wide results and their limitations: As age increased, observed TCR beta diversity per million T cells dropped in a roughly linear way, and a significant reduction was already evident by age 40. The long-lived group showed more naive CD4+ T cells, fewer expanded clones and increased TCR diversity than the aged group, suggesting age selection. There was a strong correlation between observed TCR beta diversity and the percentage of naive T cells measured by flow cytometry. Conclusive comparison of naive and antigen-experienced compartments was prevented by the profiling of bulk unsorted PBMCs. Because the CMV infection status of the donors was unknown, age-related changes in expanded clonotypes may potentially have been confounded. Estimates of total diversity from one million sequenced T cells were regarded as lower bounds and underestimates.

Comments on this clonotype: Its recognized antigen is unknown. No much larger clonotype is one base removed from it; base qualities were not supplied.

V drops 5 bases and J drops 3 bases, leaving 10 bases in between. According to the germline V gene, CDR1 reads SGHNT and CDR2 reads YENEEA. Including cysteine and phenylalanine, the CDR3 has 13 amino acids. CDR3 DNA is the only sequence kept; it has 39 bases, read in frame from the first base. Systemically healthy Caucasian individuals from Russia, 35 to 50 in total and aged about 6 to 90 years, were included as donors. Each donor gave 8 to 10 milliliters of peripheral blood, drawn into EDTA-treated Vacutainer tubes. Ficoll-Paque density-gradient centrifugation was used to isolate PBMCs, with at least 6 million obtained per sample. Total RNA, at least 5.5 micrograms per sample, was extracted from PBMCs with Trizol reagent. The percentages of naive CD45RAhigh/CD27high T cells were determined by flow cytometry on a PBMC aliquot from every donor. Preparation of the library involved 5' RACE. Reads for this sample came from an Illumina HiSeq 2500. A second roughly 7 to 11 cycle PCR used a sample-barcoded 5' primer and a J-beta primer mix. Each TCR beta cDNA molecule received a unique molecular identifier from a template-switch 5' adaptor carrying 12 random nucleotides. At least 3 million CDR3-containing paired-end reads were obtained from each sample. All of the RNA was converted into first-strand cDNA using the Mint cDNA synthesis kit, with a TRBC-specific oligonucleotide serving as the primer. After uracil-DNA glycosylase treatment, a first 18-cycle PCR used universal primers M1SS and BC2_uni_R on all cDNA. As for the authors' bioinformatics: Each sample was normalized by randomly selecting 1 million high-quality reads, each carrying a distinct molecular identifier. Reads sharing molecular identifiers were discarded rather than binned into consensus sequences. MiTCR, with a Q25 quality threshold and the strictest error-elimination algorithm, was used for CDR3 identification, clonotype clustering and error correction. A nonparametric unseen species model with Euler transformation was used to estimate a lower bound on total TCR beta diversity. TCRdb reprocessing: public reads trimmed at Q25 with fastp, clones called with MiXCR, in-frame beta chains kept. Rows merge per CDR3 protein into single entries with the most common DNA and genes. What appears here as the V and J calls and clone size reflects TCRdb's work, not the paper's. The sample profile shows approximately 790,000 distinct CDR3 sequences; about 59% of them were found once. About 27% of the sample is in the top ten clones.

The chain is encoded by TRBV11-3 joined to TRBJ1-1, with a weak D call of TRBD1 (6 bases match). The source of this sequence is a man aged 25 to 40 in good health. The sequenced sample was blood. The DNA reads as follows: TGTGCCAGCAGCCAGGACAGATACACTGAAGCTTTCTTT. It translates to CASSQDRYTEAFF.